The clone carrying this T cell receptor (beta chain) was seen only once. The genomic DNA of each subset was split evenly across several immunoSEQ plates. In the source study's methods: Junction-only immunoSEQ data arrived without quality scores, meaning filtering differed. Generated by immunoSEQ multiplex PCR, the TCRdb table keeps only in-frame clones and is missing some. The V and J calls and clone size are taken from that table; D and trimming were inferred from the DNA. The sample records 2 million to 2.5 million clones, 90% to 95% being singletons. Researchers partitioned CD4+ cells into CD45RA+ naive and CD45RA-negative memory subsets. V lost 4 bases, J lost 3 bases, and 6 bases stayed unmatched. Germline CDR1 MNHEY, CDR2 SMNVEV (reference sequence). The CDR3 has 15 residues. The data were obtained in a study of shared clonotypes between healthy human individuals.

Sequencing was carried out using naive CD4+ T cells from PBMCs. Subset denoted: CD45RA+ positively selected. This clonotype originated in a man aged 18-30 years in good health. Some clones in this sample may be carry-over from other donors' samples. The chain uses TRBV27 and TRBJ2-7, with 10 bases that match TRBD2. DNA for the CDR3: TGTGCCAGCAGTTCCCTAGCGGGAGTTCTCTACGAGCAGTACTTC. Protein sequence: CASSSLAGVLYEQYF.